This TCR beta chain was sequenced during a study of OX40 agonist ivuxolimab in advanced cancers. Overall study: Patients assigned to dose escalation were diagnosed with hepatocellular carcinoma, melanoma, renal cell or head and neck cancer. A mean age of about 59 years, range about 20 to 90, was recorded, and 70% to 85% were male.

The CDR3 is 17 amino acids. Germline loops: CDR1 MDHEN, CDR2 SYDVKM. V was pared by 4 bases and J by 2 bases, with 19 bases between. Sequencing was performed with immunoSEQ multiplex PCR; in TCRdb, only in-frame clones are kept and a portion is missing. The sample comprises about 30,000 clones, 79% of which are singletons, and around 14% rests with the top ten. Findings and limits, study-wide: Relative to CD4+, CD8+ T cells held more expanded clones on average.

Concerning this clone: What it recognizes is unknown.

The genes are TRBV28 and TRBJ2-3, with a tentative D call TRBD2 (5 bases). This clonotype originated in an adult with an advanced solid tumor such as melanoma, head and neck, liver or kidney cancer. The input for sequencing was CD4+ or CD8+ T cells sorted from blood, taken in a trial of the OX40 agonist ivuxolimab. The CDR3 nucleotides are TGTGCCAGCAGTTCTGGCGGACTTACCGTTTCCACAGATACGCAGTATTTT. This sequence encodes CASSSGGLTVSTDTQYF.